The present TCR beta chain was sequenced within a study of OX40 agonist ivuxolimab in advanced cancers. The overall study: Intravenous ivuxolimab at 0.01 to 10 mg/kg was given to patients every 2 weeks. Partial response was recorded in three patients: one hepatocellular carcinoma and two cutaneous melanoma cases. Whole-study findings and limits: The average count of expanded clones was higher among CD8+ T cells than among CD4+.

Comment on this clone: Its matching antigen is unknown.

TCRdb's copy holds only in-frame clones and misses some; the assay was immunoSEQ multiplex PCR. The table includes 67,000 or so clones, approximately 86% detected once. The germline V gene encodes CDR1 PRHDT and CDR2 FYEKMQ (reference sequence). There are 14 residues in the CDR3. V was shortened by 4 bases and J by 5 bases, with 12 bases between the two germline ends. Anyone with autoimmune disease history or systemic immunosuppression was excluded. This chain joins TRBV13 and TRBJ2-1; the D is unclear. This TCR came from an adult with an advanced solid tumor such as melanoma, head and neck, liver or kidney cancer. This specimen was CD4+ or CD8+ T cells sorted from blood, taken in a trial of the OX40 agonist ivuxolimab. CDR3 sequence: CASSSWRPNNEQFF. In nucleotides, the CDR3 is TGTGCCAGCAGCTCATGGCGGCCGAACAATGAGCAGTTCTTC.